This T cell receptor beta chain was found in a study of T-cell reconstitution after alpha-beta-depleted transplantation in children. This clonotype was observed a few times. The antigen is not known. General study findings and limits: Several patients had high TCRbeta diversity at day 60; it came from surviving recipient T cells and thymic progenitors. Several hundred rapidly expanded clones from non-depleted graft cells reportedly supplied alpha-beta T cells about two months post-transplant. Fresh T-cell production supplied most of the T-cell counts and diversity seen one year after transplant.

TCRbeta library construction was performed incorporating unique molecular identifiers. TCRdb re-called the PCR reads with MiXCR, one entry per CDR3 protein. The repertoire has about 830,000 distinct CDR3 sequences, roughly 16% of them found once; the top ten carry just under 5%. The source was PBMCs, mostly from graft donor cells, collected 360 days after TCRalphabeta/CD19-depleted stem cell transplant. This receptor was obtained from a male patient younger than 18 who had a stem cell transplant for acute lymphoblastic leukemia, so the T cells may come from the graft donor.

The CDR3 reads CASSKTSGLNEQFF. CDR3 nucleotides: TGTGCCAGCAGTAAGACTAGCGGGTTGAATGAGCAGTTCTTC. The J gene is TRBJ2-1, the V gene TRBV7-9, with 10 nucleotides matching TRBD2. Germline assignment: CDR1 SEHNR and CDR2 FQNEAQ (reference sequence). The CDR3 runs to 14 residues. Germline trimming cut 6 bases from V and 7 bases from J; bases unmatched to any gene: 6.